The T cell receptor (beta chain) described here comes from a study of OX40 agonist ivuxolimab in advanced cancers. Study information: Dose-escalation patients suffered from hepatocellular carcinoma, melanoma, renal cell or head and neck cancer. Study-wide results and limits: Both CD4+ and CD8+ T cell populations in blood had undergone clonal expansion by week 6 at 0.1 to 3.0 mg/kg. CD8+ T cells were the subset that, on average, had more expanded clones than CD4+.

The repertoire was sequenced with immunoSEQ multiplex PCR; TCRdb's copy has only in-frame clones and lacks some. The data hold tens of thousands of clones, with about 91% observed a single time. Germline V CDR1 and CDR2: SGHDT, YYEEEE. This CDR3 region has 14 residues. The J segment lost 4 bases and the V segment lost 5 bases, leaving 6 bases of the junction unmatched. Comments on this clone: The antigen remains unidentified.

The input for sequencing was CD4+ or CD8+ T cells sorted from blood, taken in a trial of the OX40 agonist ivuxolimab. This rearrangement joins TRBV5-6 to TRBJ2-7; 10 nucleotides agree with TRBD2. The TCR originated in an adult with an advanced solid tumor such as melanoma, head and neck, liver or kidney cancer. CDR3 sequence reads: CASRGASGSYEQYF. The CDR3 DNA sequence: TGTGCCAGCAGGGGGGCTAGCGGGAGTTACGAGCAGTACTTC.